Following are 32 T cell receptor beta chains from one sample sequenced in a study of T-cell memory formation after mild COVID-19. From the 5' RACE reads, TCRdb called clonotypes with MiXCR, one entry per CDR3 protein. The sample lists approximately 580,000 distinct CDR3 sequences, around 21% occurring once. The sequenced sample was PBMCs or a T cell subset sorted from them (not recorded which). These TCRs come from an adult woman who had mild COVID-19 (a few samples of this study predate the infection). Cell type and time point are not known.

V and J are TRBV5-1 and TRBJ1-4; possible D gene TRBD1, 5 bases. V was cut by 0 bases and J by 6 bases, with 15 bases left in between. Germline-derived CDR1 and CDR2 are SGHRS and YFSETQ. The CDR3 is made up of 16 amino acids. In DNA form, the CDR3 reads TGCGCCAGCAGCTTGGCCGCACAGGTATCGGATGAAAAACTGTTTTTT. Amino acid sequence: CASSLAAQVSDEKLFF.

The CDR3 spells CSGGNEVEQFF. CDR3 DNA: TGCAGCGGGGGAAATGAAGTTGAGCAGTTCTTC. The chain uses TRBV29-1 and TRBJ2-1, with D uncertain. The CDR3 has 11 amino acids. The V gene's germline CDR1 is SQVTM and CDR2 ANQGSEA. Trimming shortened V by 7 bases and J by 9 bases, and 13 bases separated the two germline ends.

This clonotype was picked up a small number of times. The CDR3, as DNA: TGCAGCGTTGTTGGTGACAAGGACATTTCCAGTGGGCAGTTCTTC. It is translated as CSVVGDKDISSGQFF. This chain uses TRBV29-1 with TRBJ2-1, with a tentative D call TRBD1 (5 bases). Germline V gene data show CDR1 as SQVTM and CDR2 as ANQGSEA. The germline V and J ends were trimmed by 4 bases and 12 bases, with 25 bases remaining between them. CDR3 size: 15 residues.

V usage is TRBV12-3 or TRBV12-4 and J usage is TRBJ2-7; D gene uncertain. The V and J ends lost 3 bases and 5 bases respectively, with 8 bases between them. The CDR3 contains 12 residues. The CDR3 sequence: CASSFSHNEQYF. CDR3 nucleotides: TGTGCCAGCAGTTTTTCGCACAACGAGCAGTACTTC.

This clonotype has a handful of counts. The rearrangement joins TRBV12-3 or TRBV12-4 to TRBJ1-6, with D possibly TRBD1 on 5 matching bases. This CDR3 comprises 12 residues. Trimming shortened V by 3 bases and J by 13 bases, and 10 bases separated the two germline ends. The CDR3 region has the DNA TGTGCCAGCAGTTTGCGGGGCGGGCCCCTCCACTTT. Its protein is CASSLRGGPLHF.

This clonotype was counted only a few times. This chain connects TRBV7-9 to TRBJ1-6, with 7 bases aligning to TRBD1. In germline, CDR1 is SEHNR, CDR2 FQNEAQ (reference sequence). The length of the CDR3 is 16 residues. J gave up 8 bases and V 6 bases, and 13 bases lay outside the gene matches. CDR3 coding DNA: TGTGCCAGCAGTAAAGGATGGTGGCAGGGGGATTCACCCCTCCACTTT. Encoded protein: CASSKGWWQGDSPLHF.

The chain employs TRBV18 and TRBJ1-2; D gene unclear. Germline V CDR1 and CDR2: KGHSH, LQKENI. The germline V and J ends were trimmed by 3 bases and 0 bases, with 14 bases remaining between them. The CDR3 covers 16 residues. In DNA, the CDR3 is TGTGCCAGCTCACCCGATACGGGAAAAGCTAACTATGGCTACACCTTC. Protein sequence: CASSPDTGKANYGYTF. Using reference TRBV18 and TRBJ1-2 for the parts outside the CDR3, the full variable domain is NAGVMQNPRHLVRRRGQEARLRCSPMKGHSHVYWYRQLPEEGLKFMVYLQKENIIDESGMPKERFSAEFPKEGPSILRIQQVVRGDSAAYFCASSPDTGKANYGYTFGSGTRLTVV.

V is TRBV12-3 or TRBV12-4 and J is TRBJ2-7; TRBD2 agrees at 10 bases. V trimming: 4 bases; J trimming: 4 bases; junction bases outside the gene matches: 4. The CDR3 has 14 residues. The CDR3: CASSSPSGGYEQYF. The CDR3 coding sequence is TGTGCCAGCAGTTCCCCTAGCGGGGGATACGAGCAGTACTTC.

This sequence joins TRBV12-3 or TRBV12-4 and TRBJ1-5; no reliable D call. Between the trimmed V and J ends, which lost 4 bases and 7 bases, there was a span of 14 bases. The CDR3 contains 14 residues. Here the CDR3 DNA reads TGTGCCAGCAGTTCGAATGGGGAGATCCAGCCCCAGCATTTT. Translation: CASSSNGEIQPQHF.

In its sample, this clonotype was seen a few times. This chain links TRBV24-1 with TRBJ2-7; no clear D. CDR3 length equals 13 residues. Germline-derived CDR1 and CDR2 are KGHDR and SFDVKD. Trimming cost V 4 bases and J 11 bases, with 17 bases left between them. Here the CDR3 reads CATSDPLSPREYF. CDR3 coding DNA: TGTGCCACCAGTGACCCACTCTCCCCACGAGAGTACTTC.

The sample holds a few counts of this clonotype. The chain employs TRBV2 and TRBJ2-7; D gene ambiguous. CDR3 size: 11 residues. CDR1 and CDR2 from the germline V gene are SNHLY and FYNNEI. Trimming removed 6 bases from V and 2 bases from J, with 5 bases in between. The DNA for the CDR3 is TGTGCCAGCAGGCCCACCTACGAGCAGTACTTC. This gives the protein CASRPTYEQYF. Drawing the rest from reference TRBV2 and TRBJ2-7, the complete variable domain is EPEVTQTPSHQVTQMGQEVILRCVPISNHLYFYWYRQILGQKVEFLVSFYNNEISEKSEIFDDQFSVERPDGSNFTLKIRSTKLEDSAMYFCASRPTYEQYFGPGTRLTVT.

This clonotype came up once. A much larger clone lies one base from this, so it may be a read error. J is TRBJ2-2 and V is TRBV12-3 or TRBV12-4; no clear D. The CDR3 length is 15 residues. With 8 bases removed from V and 2 bases from J, the gap between germline ends came to 15 bases. The CDR3 DNA is TGTGCCAGCGGATCCAACATGGGAAACACCGGGGAGCTGTTTTTT. It yields the protein CASGSNMGNTGELFF.

This clonotype was seen more than once but under ten times. The chain employs TRBV21-1 and TRBJ2-5; the D call in the table, TRBD2, was not verified against the DNA. TRBV21-1 is a pseudogene segment. The CDR3 loop spans 17 amino acids. DNA of the CDR3: TGTGCCAGCAGCGACCTCCGAGGAGCGGGAGCGGGGGAGACCCAGTACTTC. This encodes CASSDLRGAGAGETQYF.

This clonotype has just a few counts. This chain uses TRBV7-3 with TRBJ2-7; a possible D gene is TRBD2 (5 bases). Germline V gene data show CDR1 as SGHTA and CDR2 as FQGTGA. This CDR3 comprises 15 residues. V was trimmed by 4 bases and J by 4 bases, leaving 17 bases between them. CDR3 sequence: CASSSSPGKWYEQYF. CDR3 bases: TGTGCCAGCAGCTCCTCTCCGGGGAAGTGGTACGAGCAGTACTTC.

This clonotype came up a few times. V and J are TRBV2 and TRBJ2-1; maybe TRBD1 (6 bases). CDR1 and CDR2 (germline): SNHLY, FYNNEI. The V and J ends lost 0 bases and 9 bases respectively, with 18 bases between them. The length of the CDR3 is 16 residues. The CDR3 DNA is TGTGCCAGCAGTGAAGCGCTCGGGCAGGGGCAGGGTGAGCAGTTCTTC. Translating gives CASSEALGQGQGEQFF.

This clonotype was seen many times. The V and J genes are TRBV27 and TRBJ2-7; 9 bases align to TRBD1. The CDR3 loop spans 12 amino acids. CDR1 and CDR2 from the germline V gene are MNHEY and SMNVEV (reference sequence). J lost 2 bases, V lost 8 bases, and 1 base had no gene match. CDR3 DNA: TGTGCCAGCGGGACAGGGCCCTACGAGCAGTACTTC. This codes for CASGTGPYEQYF.

Only a few counts were recorded for this clonotype. J is TRBJ2-7 and V is TRBV6-5; 10 positions match TRBD1. Germline CDR1 MNHEY, CDR2 SVGAGI. The V segment lost 2 bases and the J segment 6 bases; nucleotides outside the gene matches: 7. This CDR3 contains 15 residues. The CDR3 bases are TGTGCCAGCAGTTACGACGGGACAGGGGCCTCCGAGCAGTACTTC. Translated: CASSYDGTGASEQYF.

This rearrangement joins TRBV5-1 to TRBJ1-1, with 8 bases that match TRBD1. The CDR3 is 16 amino acids. Germline CDR1 is SGHRS and CDR2 is YFSETQ. Trimming cost V 1 base and J 0 bases; bases outside gene matches: 5. In nucleotides, the CDR3 is TGCGCCAGCAGCTTGAGACAGGGGCGGGTGAACACTGAAGCTTTCTTT. This encodes CASSLRQGRVNTEAFF.

This clonotype was recorded a few times. This CDR3 reads CASSGNPGQAPVYGYTF. The DNA of the CDR3 is TGCGCCAGCAGCGGAAATCCGGGACAGGCCCCTGTCTATGGCTACACCTTC. The gene calls are TRBV5-1 and TRBJ1-2; 8 bases match TRBD1. CDR3 size: 17 residues. Germline CDR1 and CDR2: SGHRS and YFSETQ. The ends lost 4 bases at V and 4 bases at J; junction bases unmatched: 15. Full variable domain (outside the CDR3, taken from reference TRBV5-1 and TRBJ1-2): KAGVTQTPRYLIKTRGQQVTLSCSPISGHRSVSWYQQTPGQGLQFLFEYFSETQRNKGNFPGRFSGRQFSNSRSEMNVSTLELGDSALYLCASSGNPGQAPVYGYTFGSGTRLTVV.

The chain links TRBV19 to TRBJ2-7, with 12 bases matching TRBD2. Trimming removed 3 bases from V and 4 bases from J; junction bases left unmatched: 13. From germline, CDR1 is LNHDA and CDR2 SQIVND (reference sequence). The CDR3 has 18 amino acids. Here the CDR3 DNA reads TGTGCCAGTAGTATTGGCGCCCTGACTAGCGGGAGCCTATACGAGCAGTACTTC. Its protein product is CASSIGALTSGSLYEQYF.

This clonotype was detected many times. The rearrangement uses TRBV12-3 or TRBV12-4 and TRBJ2-1; D may be TRBD2 (6 bases). The CDR3 sequence is 14 residues long. With 4 bases removed from V and 11 bases from J, the gap between germline ends came to 18 bases. As DNA, the CDR3 is TGTGCCAGCAGTTCACTCGCTGGGGGAGGAAAGCAGTTCTTC. Encoded protein: CASSSLAGGGKQFF.

The rearrangement joins TRBV7-2 to TRBJ2-3, with TRBD1 matching over 7 bases. The CDR3 totals 16 residues. The ends lost 1 base at V and 9 bases at J; junction bases unmatched: 13. CDR1 is SGHTA, CDR2 FQGNSA, per germline. The CDR3 is CASSLEPSRGPRTQYF. The DNA of the CDR3 is TGTGCCAGCAGCTTAGAGCCCTCTAGGGGGCCTCGGACGCAGTATTTT.

The rearrangement joins TRBV10-3 to TRBJ1-3; D remains ambiguous. The CDR3 loop spans 15 amino acids. V shed 6 bases and J shed 3 bases, with 15 bases lying between them. From germline, CDR1 is ENHRY and CDR2 SYGVKD. The CDR3: CAIRHEAVGGNTIYF. The CDR3 region has the DNA TGTGCCATCAGGCACGAGGCAGTCGGTGGAAACACCATATATTTT.

This clonotype appeared a few times. The chain is built from TRBV10-3 and TRBJ2-7; 8 positions agree with TRBD1. Germline trimming cut 4 bases from V and 3 bases from J; bases unmatched to any gene: 8. This CDR3 is built from 15 residues. CDR1 and CDR2 (germline): ENHRY, SYGVKD. CDR3 loop: CAISGGQGASYEQYF. The CDR3 coding sequence is TGTGCCATCAGTGGTGGGCAGGGGGCGAGCTACGAGCAGTACTTC.

This clonotype was seen a few times. CDR3 amino acids: CSVLGTEAFF. CDR3 DNA: TGCAGCGTTTTGGGTACTGAAGCTTTCTTT. The chain couples TRBV29-1 to TRBJ1-1; D remains ambiguous. Germline CDR1 reads SQVTM; CDR2 reads ANQGSEA. The CDR3 totals 10 residues. The V end was cut by 5 bases, the J end by 5 bases, with 6 bases between.

The rearrangement links TRBV4-2 to TRBJ1-3; D may be TRBD1 (5 bases). The V and J ends lost 0 bases and 2 bases respectively, with 14 bases between them. Germline CDR1 reads LGHNA; CDR2 reads YNFKEQ. This CDR3 region has 17 residues. CDR3 in DNA: TGTGCCAGCAGCCAAGAAGCCTTTGGGGGGACTGGAAACACCATATATTTT. Translated: CASSQEAFGGTGNTIYF.

This clonotype was seen a few times. This sequence joins TRBV10-3 and TRBJ2-5; D is unresolved. This CDR3 is built from 13 residues. Germline CDR1 and CDR2: ENHRY and SYGVKD. V was trimmed by 4 bases and J by 10 bases, leaving 16 bases between them. The CDR3 spells CAISVDLQRGQYF. CDR3 in DNA: TGTGCCATCAGTGTTGACTTACAACGCGGCCAGTACTTC.

This clonotype was counted only a few times. The V and J genes are TRBV5-1 and TRBJ1-2, with D unresolved. V gave up 0 bases and J gave up 0 bases, with 6 bases separating them. This CDR3 has 14 residues. Germline V gene lookup returns CDR1 SGHRS and CDR2 YFSETQ. The CDR3, as DNA: TGCGCCAGCAGCTTGGCTAACGCTAACTATGGCTACACCTTC. It yields the protein CASSLANANYGYTF. The full variable domain, in which reference TRBV5-1 and TRBJ1-2 provide the parts outside the CDR3, is KAGVTQTPRYLIKTRGQQVTLSCSPISGHRSVSWYQQTPGQGLQFLFEYFSETQRNKGNFPGRFSGRQFSNSRSEMNVSTLELGDSALYLCASSLANANYGYTFGSGTRLTVV.

The V and J genes are TRBV19 and TRBJ2-3; unclear D gene. This CDR3 comprises 13 residues. Germline CDR1 reads LNHDA; CDR2 reads SQIVND (reference sequence). Trimming took 5 bases from V and 10 from J, leaving 16 bases between them. CDR3 nucleotides: TGTGCCAGTAGTTACCTGGGGATGCAGGCGCAGTATTTT. Translation: CASSYLGMQAQYF.

The table lists this clonotype with a count of one. The chain has TRBV19 and TRBJ1-2, with 7 bases identical to TRBD1. The J segment lost 7 bases and the V segment lost 3 bases, leaving 8 bases of the junction unmatched. This CDR3 comprises 14 residues. Germline CDR1 and CDR2: LNHDA and SQIVND (reference sequence). CDR3 coding DNA: TGTGCCAGTAGTATCGACAGGGAGATACGTGGCTACACCTTC. Its protein is CASSIDREIRGYTF.

This clonotype has only a few counts. The chain combines TRBV7-2 with TRBJ1-5; possibly TRBD1 for D (5 bases). With 5 bases removed from V and 3 bases from J, the gap between germline ends came to 11 bases. The germline gives CDR1 SGHTA, CDR2 FQGNSA. The length of the CDR3 is 14 residues. This chain's CDR3 is CASSTDSYNQPQHF. CDR3 DNA: TGTGCCAGCAGCACTGACAGCTACAATCAGCCCCAGCATTTT.

This clonotype was picked up a small number of times. V is TRBV24-1 and J is TRBJ2-7, with 7 bases aligning to TRBD1. The CDR3 extends over 15 amino acids. Trimming cost V 6 bases and J 3 bases; bases outside gene matches: 10. The germline CDR1 and CDR2 sequences are KGHDR and SFDVKD. CDR3 residues: CATSSSGTDLYEQYF. CDR3 sequence (DNA): TGTGCCACCAGTAGCTCCGGGACAGACCTCTACGAGCAGTACTTC.